The 15 T cell receptor beta chains below were found in one sample sequenced in a study of T cells in women clearing cervical HPV infection. Sequencing was performed with immunoSEQ multiplex PCR; in TCRdb, only in-frame clones are kept and a portion is missing. The sample data list approximately 49,000 clones. Sequenced material: blood buffy coat. The receptors stem from a woman aged 18-69 years with a cervical HPV16 infection that either progressed to CIN3+ or cleared (not recorded which).

Worth noting for this clone: The read finishes 3 residues shy of the CDR3 end, and the germline J gene is used to complete it. The chain recombines TRBV5-4 with TRBJ2-2, with a possible D match to TRBD1 (6 bases). Deletions cut 1 base from V and 6 bases from J, with 13 bases between. The CDR3 sequence is 15 residues long. Germline CDR1 is SGHNT and CDR2 is YYREEE (reference sequence). The CDR3 sequence: CASSLTGKVAGELFF. Incomplete CDR3 DNA: TGTGCCAGCAGCTTGACAGGGAAAGTGGCCGGGGAG.

Remarks on this clone: The read terminates 3 residues ahead of where the CDR3 ends, so the germline J gene completes it. The genes are TRBV7-6 and TRBJ1-1, with 8 bases aligning to TRBD1. Germline values: CDR1 SGHVS, CDR2 FNYEAQ. This CDR3 is built from 16 residues. After removal of 2 bases from V and 7 bases from J, the junction contained 12 bases not matched to a gene. CDR3 sequence reads: CASSLRGRQGSGEAFF. The sequenced part of the CDR3 DNA is TGTGCCAGCAGCTTACGGGGTCGACAGGGGTCGGGTGAA.

As to this clone: With the read ending 3 residues before the CDR3 end, the germline J gene is used to fill in that end. The gene calls are TRBV5-1 and TRBJ1-1; 8 nucleotides match TRBD1. This CDR3 has 14 residues. Germline trimming cut 4 bases from V and 5 bases from J; bases unmatched to any gene: 7. Germline V gene lookup returns CDR1 SGHRS and CDR2 YFSETQ. The CDR3 bases that were read are TGCGCCAGCAGCATCGGACAGGGTAAAACTGAA. Protein: CASSIGQGKTE. The complete CDR3 protein is CASSIGQGKTEAFF.

Worth noting for this clone: The CDR3 end is not reached by the read, which stops 3 residues before it; the germline J gene fills it in. The J gene is TRBJ2-7, the V gene TRBV19; 9 bases fit TRBD1. Germline V lookup: CDR1 LNHDA, CDR2 SQIVND (reference sequence). The V segment lost 4 bases and the J segment 6 bases; nucleotides outside the gene matches: 10. CDR3 size: 15 residues. Incomplete CDR3 DNA: TGTGCCAGTAGTACTACCGGGACAGGGTTCGCCGAG. It codes for CASSTTGTGFAE. The CDR3, in full, reads CASSTTGTGFAEQYF.

Comments on this clone: The read ends 3 residues shy of where the CDR3 ends; the end is completed using the germline J gene. The chain has TRBV19 and TRBJ2-3; tentative D call: TRBD2 (6 bases). Trimming shortened V by 6 bases and J by 6 bases, and 19 bases separated the two germline ends. Germline lookup yields CDR1 LNHDA and CDR2 SQIVND (reference sequence). The CDR3 has 15 residues. The covered CDR3 bases are TGTGCCAGTAGCCTACTAGCTCCACCGCGGGATACG. Its translation: CASSLLAPPRDT. In full, the CDR3 reads CASSLLAPPRDTQYF.

Worth noting for this clone: Coverage ceases 3 residues before the CDR3 finishes, and the germline J gene fills in the end. V is TRBV20-1 and J is TRBJ2-1; 8 bases map to TRBD2. The CDR3 loop spans 14 amino acids. The trim removed 2 bases at V and 4 bases at J, leaving 4 bases unmatched. Germline lookup yields CDR1 DFQATT and CDR2 SNEGSKA (reference sequence). The CDR3 reads CSARTGLAYNEQFF. CDR3 DNA, as far as it was read: TGCAGTGCTAGAACAGGACTAGCATACAATGAG.

A note on this clone: The sequenced fragment ends 3 residues before the CDR3 boundary, so the rest is inferred from the germline J gene. The chain links TRBV20-1 to TRBJ2-7, with unresolved D. The CDR3 totals 12 residues. CDR1 and CDR2 (germline): DFQATT, SNEGSKA (reference sequence). V lost 2 bases to trimming and J lost 2 bases, with 7 bases between them. The part of the CDR3 DNA that was read is TGCAGTGCTAGACGCCTAACCTACGAG. It codes for CSARRLTYE. From start to end, the CDR3 is CSARRLTYEQYF.

Of note for this clone: Sequencing ends 3 residues short of the CDR3 end; the germline J gene provides the rest. J is TRBJ1-2 and V is TRBV18; D is perhaps TRBD1 (6 bases). CDR1 is KGHSH, CDR2 LQKENI, per germline. CDR3 length: 15 residues. CDR3 DNA (partial): TGTGCCAGCTCACCACGACAGGCCCTGGAGCGGGGC. As protein: CASSPRQALERG. The CDR3 as a whole reads CASSPRQALERGYTF.

Remarks on this clone: The read falls 3 residues short of the CDR3 end, and the missing part is taken from the germline J gene. J is TRBJ2-1 and V is TRBV9; 8 bases fit TRBD2. V shed 3 bases, J shed 4 bases, and the junction held 6 bases outside the gene matches. The CDR3 runs to 15 residues. Looked up from germline, CDR1 is SGDLS and CDR2 is YYNGEE. CDR3 DNA, as far as it was read: TGTGCCAGCAGCGGACGCAGCGGGAGTTACAATGAG. It translates to CASSGRSGSYNE. The whole CDR3 sequence reads CASSGRSGSYNEQFF.

To note about this clone: From the germline J gene comes the end of the CDR3, since the read stops 3 residues before it. The chain recombines TRBV6-1 with TRBJ1-5; D may be TRBD1 (6 bases). The length of the CDR3 is 14 residues. V lost 4 bases and J lost 6, with 13 bases in between. Per germline, CDR1 MNHNS and CDR2 SASEGT. The sequenced CDR3 bases are TGTGCCAGCAGTGTAGGGGGATCAGGTCAGCCC. Amino acid sequence: CASSVGGSGQP. Given in full, the CDR3 is CASSVGGSGQPQHF.

Concerning this clone itself: One end of the junction does not line up with germline, which may come from a read error. The read terminates 3 residues ahead of where the CDR3 ends, so the germline J gene completes it. The V and J genes are TRBV4-2 and TRBJ1-2; the D gene is possibly TRBD1 (5 bases). The CDR3 sequence is 14 residues long. Germline CDR1 reads LGHNA; CDR2 reads YNFKEQ. CDR3 sequence reads: CASSQDRQRYGYTF. The sequenced part of the CDR3 DNA is TGCGCCAGCAGCCAAGATCGACAGAGATATGGC.

About this clone itself: The read falls 3 residues short of the CDR3 end, and the missing part is taken from the germline J gene. This sequence joins TRBV30 and TRBJ2-7; 9 bases agree with TRBD2. With 5 bases clipped from V and 5 bases from J, the junction kept 25 bases outside the gene matches. The CDR3 extends over 19 amino acids. Germline CDR1 is GTSNPN and CDR2 is SVGIG (reference sequence). Here the CDR3 reads CAWFPSLWREGLSNNEQYF. CDR3 DNA, as far as it was read: TGTGCCTGGTTTCCCTCACTTTGGCGGGAGGGCCTCTCCAACAACGAG.

As concerns this clone: The read halts 3 residues ahead of the CDR3 end, with the missing end drawn from the germline J gene. V usage is TRBV5-8 and J usage is TRBJ2-2; TRBD2 might be the D (5 bases). This CDR3 is built from 15 residues. Trimming left V 7 bases short and J 0 bases short, with 13 bases between. The germline CDR1 and CDR2 sequences are SGHTS and YDEGEE. CDR3 bases read: TGTGCCAGCCGCCCCTCGGGGTCGAACACCGGGGAG. Encoded protein: CASRPSGSNTGE. The complete CDR3 reads CASRPSGSNTGELFF.

About this clone: The read terminates 3 residues ahead of where the CDR3 ends, so the germline J gene completes it. The V gene is TRBV19, the J gene TRBJ1-2; 7 positions match TRBD1. Per the germline V gene, CDR1 is LNHDA and CDR2 is SQIVND (reference sequence). CDR3 length equals 15 residues. J was trimmed by 4 bases and V by 1 base; bases with no gene match: 6. CDR3 DNA, as far as it was read: TGTGCCAGTAGTATAGCCTGGGACAGCCTCTATGGC. Amino acids: CASSIAWDSLYG. The CDR3 reads in full as CASSIAWDSLYGYTF.

A remark on this clone: The read stops 3 residues short of the end of the CDR3; the missing end is completed from the germline J gene. The chain is built from TRBV7-2 and TRBJ1-4; 8 positions agree with TRBD1. The CDR3 spans 14 residues. CDR1 is SGHTA, CDR2 FQGNSA, per germline. Unmatched junction bases numbered 6, after V lost 5 bases and J lost 7 bases. This CDR3 reads CASSNRGGFEKLFF. The DNA read from the CDR3 is TGTGCCAGCAGCAACAGGGGGGGATTTGAAAAA.